The 3 T cell receptor beta chains given below trace back to one sample, sequenced in a study of blood T cell repertoires in COVID-19. Profiled with immunoSEQ multiplex PCR; TCRdb holds only in-frame clones, not every one. The sample contains 90,000 to 100,000 clones, around 72% of which appear only once. The specimen sequenced was peripheral blood. The receptors were gathered from a man in his 70s with acute or convalescent COVID-19.

The chain employs TRBV14 and TRBJ1-1; D is possibly TRBD1 (5 bases). This CDR3 is 19 amino acids long. Germline assignment: CDR1 SGHDN and CDR2 FVKESK. Trimming cost V 1 base and J 0 bases, with 21 bases left between them. CDR3 region: CASSQAQGTVLRMNTEAFF. The CDR3 DNA is TGTGCCAGCAGCCAAGCCCAGGGAACGGTACTTAGGATGAACACTGAAGCTTTCTTT. Full variable domain (outside the CDR3, taken from reference TRBV14 and TRBJ1-1): EAGVTQFPSHSVIEKGQTVTLRCDPISGHDNLYWYRRVMGKEIKFLLHFVKESKQDESGMPNNRFLAERTGGTYSTLKVQPAELEDSGVYFCASSQAQGTVLRMNTEAFFGQGTRLTVV.

The CDR3 bases are TGTGCCAGCTCACCACCGTCGGTGGATGAGCAGTTCTTC. This translates into CASSPPSVDEQFF. V usage is TRBV18 and J usage is TRBJ2-1; D is unclear. Germline assignment: CDR1 KGHSH and CDR2 LQKENI. CDR3 size: 13 residues. V lost 0 bases to trimming and J lost 8 bases, with 8 bases between them. Combining the CDR3 with reference TRBV18 and TRBJ2-1 gives the whole variable domain NAGVMQNPRHLVRRRGQEARLRCSPMKGHSHVYWYRQLPEEGLKFMVYLQKENIIDESGMPKERFSAEFPKEGPSILRIQQVVRGDSAAYFCASSPPSVDEQFFGPGTRLTVL.

This clone has only one observation. V gene TRBV5-4 combines with J gene TRBJ2-1, with 8 bases fitting TRBD2. V shed 1 base and J 3 bases; nucleotides not matched to a gene: 9. CDR1 SGHNT and CDR2 YYREEE come from the germline V gene (reference sequence). The CDR3 consists of 17 residues. The CDR3, as DNA: TGTGCCAGCAGCTTGCTTTTGCGAACTAGCGGCTACAATGAGCAGTTCTTC. Translated: CASSLLLRTSGYNEQFF.